These 25 T cell receptor beta chains were all obtained from the same sample, sequenced in a study of regulatory T cells in long-lasting Graves disease. Time point here: newly diagnosed GD, antithyroid drugs for less than 3 months. After RNA was extracted from PBMCs, the TCR library was made from it. In building TCR beta libraries, iRepertoire HTBI primers were used together with Arm-PCR of CDR3 regions. TCRdb ran MiXCR on the multiplex PCR reads and lists one entry per CDR3 protein. The sample includes hundreds of thousands of distinct CDR3 sequences, 15% to 20% seen only once; the top ten take about 38%. The source was peripheral blood mononuclear cells (PBMCs), collected at new diagnosis, from a patient treated with antithyroid drugs. Receptors were obtained from a female donor with Graves disease.

This clonotype was counted at least ten times. The rearrangement joins TRBV18 to TRBJ1-1, with 7 bases lining up with TRBD1. The length of the CDR3 is 14 residues. Germline V CDR1 and CDR2: KGHSH, LQKENI. Losses at the gene ends were 2 bases for V and 4 bases for J; bases not matched to a gene: 4. CDR3 loop: CASSPKGAGTEAFF. The CDR3 bases are TGTGCCAGCTCACCAAAGGGGGCCGGCACTGAAGCTTTCTTT.

V usage is TRBV6-6 and J usage is TRBJ2-6; a possible D gene is TRBD1 (6 bases). With 0 bases removed from V and 10 bases from J, the gap between germline ends came to 16 bases. There are 16 residues in the CDR3. Germline CDR1 reads MNHNY; CDR2 reads SVGAGI (reference sequence). For the CDR3, the DNA is TGTGCCAGCAGTTACTCGTATCGGGACACCCCAAACGTCCTGACTTTC. Residues: CASSYSYRDTPNVLTF.

At least ten counts were recorded for this clonotype. The gene calls are TRBV20-1 and TRBJ2-7; TRBD1 might be the D (5 bases). The CDR3 contains 13 residues. CDR1 and CDR2 from the germline V gene are DFQATT and SNEGSKA (reference sequence). V lost 3 bases and J lost 5, with 14 bases in between. CDR3 loop: CSARAGYRDEQYF. Here the CDR3 DNA reads TGCAGTGCTAGGGCAGGGTATCGCGACGAGCAGTACTTC.

This clonotype was counted between two and nine times. This chain joins TRBV9 and TRBJ1-1; the D gene is possibly TRBD1 (6 bases). The CDR3 length is 14 residues. Germline V gives CDR1 SGDLS, CDR2 YYNGEE. V was clipped by 2 bases and J by 1 base, with 9 bases between them. The CDR3 here is CASSVGQPNTEAFF. In DNA form, the CDR3 reads TGTGCCAGCAGCGTGGGACAACCGAACACTGAAGCTTTCTTT.

This clonotype was recorded at least ten times. CDR3 nucleotides: TGTGCCAGCAGTCCCCGGGAGGGTGGCGCCAATGAGCAGTTCTTC. This encodes CASSPREGGANEQFF. The J gene is TRBJ2-1, the V gene TRBV12-3 or TRBV12-4; TRBD2 matches 8 bases. Losses at the gene ends were 5 bases for V and 6 bases for J; bases not matched to a gene: 9. This CDR3 region has 15 residues.

The sample holds a few counts of this clonotype. The chain recombines TRBV13 with TRBJ2-5; D uncertain. Between the trimmed V and J ends, which lost 3 bases and 4 bases, there was a span of 12 bases. The V gene's germline CDR1 is PRHDT and CDR2 FYEKMQ (reference sequence). This CDR3 region has 14 residues. The CDR3 region is CASSFSSAVETQYF. The CDR3, as DNA: TGTGCCAGCAGCTTCAGTAGTGCAGTAGAGACCCAGTACTTC.

This clonotype has at least ten counts. The chain links TRBV2 to TRBJ2-5; 10 positions match TRBD1. Germline V gene data show CDR1 as SNHLY and CDR2 as FYNNEI. After removal of 7 bases from V and 5 bases from J, the junction contained 10 bases not matched to a gene. The CDR3 is made up of 15 amino acids. The CDR3 loop is CASKPDRGRWETQYF. The CDR3, as DNA: TGTGCCAGCAAGCCAGACAGGGGGCGCTGGGAGACCCAGTACTTC.

This sequence joins TRBV11-2 and TRBJ2-5, with 13 bases fitting TRBD2. Trimming removed 5 bases from V and 4 bases from J; junction bases left unmatched: 10. The germline gives CDR1 SGHAT, CDR2 FQNNGV. This CDR3 comprises 17 residues. In nucleotides, the CDR3 is TGTGCCAGCAGCCCCCACGGACTAGCGGGAGTGGTAGAGACCCAGTACTTC. Its translation is CASSPHGLAGVVETQYF.

The sample holds one count of this clonotype. V is TRBV29-1 and J is TRBJ1-1; D perhaps matches TRBD1 (5 bases). This CDR3 spans 12 amino acids. The V end lost 5 bases, the J end lost 5 bases, and 12 bases lay between the germline ends. Germline assignment: CDR1 SQVTM and CDR2 ANQGSEA. The CDR3 here is CSVLWGGTEAFF. As DNA, the CDR3 is TGCAGCGTTCTATGGGGGGGGACTGAAGCTTTCTTT.

Details on this clonotype: A read error is likely here: a far larger clone is one base away. This chain links TRBV11-2 with TRBJ2-1; the match to TRBD1 covers 9 bases. Germline CDR1 reads SGHAT; CDR2 reads FQNNGV. CDR3 length: 15 amino acids. As DNA, the CDR3 is TGTGCCAGCAGCTTGGTTACAGGGGGCAGGGAGACCAAGTACTTC. Residues: CASSLVTGGRETKYF. The entire variable domain, with the rest obtained from reference TRBV11-2 and TRBJ2-1, is as follows: EAGVAQSPRYKIIEKRQSVAFWCNPISGHATLYWYQQILGQGPKLLIQFQNNGVVDDSQLPKDRFSAERLKGVDSTLKIQPAKLEDSAVYLCASSLVTGGRETKYFGPGTRLTVL.

Note on this clonotype: With a much larger clone just one base away, this may be a read error. The V call is TRBV30, the J call TRBJ1-3; 10 bases map to TRBD1. The length of the CDR3 is 13 residues. The J segment lost 7 bases and the V segment lost 4 bases, leaving 4 bases of the junction unmatched. Looked up from germline, CDR1 is GTSNPN and CDR2 is SVGIG (reference sequence). CDR3: CAWNSGQGNTIYF. In DNA, the CDR3 is TGTGCCTGGAACTCGGGACAGGGGAACACCATATATTTT.

In its sample, this clonotype was seen many times. The V gene is TRBV10-1, the J gene TRBJ1-5; D gene ambiguous. Trimming removed 1 base at V and 5 bases at J, with 15 bases between. Germline V gives CDR1 WNHNN, CDR2 SYGVQD (reference sequence). The CDR3 contains 16 residues. The CDR3 is CASSEYGSTPDQPQHF. In DNA form, the CDR3 reads TGCGCCAGCAGTGAGTACGGGTCCACCCCGGATCAGCCCCAGCATTTT.

This clonotype was seen more than once but under ten times. The V call is TRBV24-1, the J call TRBJ2-7; 10 bases agree with TRBD1. The CDR3 length is 18 residues. Germline CDR1 and CDR2: KGHDR and SFDVKD. The junction had 9 bases not matched to a gene; V was cut back by 0 bases and J by 2 bases. The CDR3: CATSDLQIKGQGTYEQYF. CDR3 in DNA: TGTGCCACCAGTGATTTGCAAATCAAGGGACAGGGGACCTACGAGCAGTACTTC.

This clonotype appeared many times. The chain is built from TRBV20-1 and TRBJ1-4, with D possibly TRBD1 on 5 matching bases. This CDR3 contains 14 residues. Germline V gives CDR1 DFQATT, CDR2 SNEGSKA (reference sequence). The germline V and J ends were trimmed by 0 bases and 8 bases, with 13 bases remaining between them. The CDR3 nucleotides read TGCAGTGCTAGAGAGGACACGGTCGGCGAAAAACTGTTTTTT. It translates to CSAREDTVGEKLFF.

This clonotype has ten or more counts. An end of the junction does not agree with germline; a read error may underlie this. The chain uses TRBV5-1 and TRBJ1-2, with 7 bases fitting TRBD1. CDR1 is SGHRS, CDR2 YFSETQ, per germline. The CDR3 contains 15 residues. CDR3 sequence: CASSQDLTGSYGYTF. CDR3 DNA sequence: TGTGCCAGCAGCCAGGACTTGACAGGGTCCTATGGCTACACCTTC.

This clonotype was seen many times. The rearrangement uses TRBV6-1 and TRBJ1-5; 7 positions agree with TRBD1. Germline CDR1 is MNHNS and CDR2 is SASEGT. V was pared by 7 bases and J by 2 bases, with 5 bases of the junction left unmatched. There are 14 residues in the CDR3. The CDR3 protein is CASTRQGGNQPQHF. The CDR3 DNA is TGTGCCAGCACCAGACAGGGCGGCAATCAGCCCCAGCATTTT.

This clonotype was detected many times. The chain uses TRBV12-3 or TRBV12-4 and TRBJ2-7; perhaps TRBD1 as D (6 bases). The CDR3 runs to 13 residues. The V gene lost 6 bases and the J gene lost 3 bases, with 12 bases spanning the gap. The CDR3 region is CASSQRTVYEQYF. In DNA form, the CDR3 reads TGTGCCAGCAGCCAACGGACAGTCTACGAGCAGTACTTC.

This clonotype was observed at least ten times. V is TRBV6-5 and J is TRBJ2-5, with 7 positions matching TRBD1. This CDR3 comprises 13 residues. V shed 2 bases, J shed 3 bases, and the junction held 0 bases outside the gene matches. Germline CDR1 is MNHEY and CDR2 is SVGAGI. CDR3 nucleotides: TGTGCCAGCAGTTACGACAGGGAAGAGACCCAGTACTTC. It codes for CASSYDREETQYF.

This clonotype was observed a few times. The CDR3 sequence: CASTGVANTGELFF. CDR3 DNA: TGTGCCAGCACCGGGGTGGCTAACACCGGGGAGCTGTTTTTT. The chain has TRBV6-1 and TRBJ2-2, with D perhaps TRBD2 (5 bases). Trimming left V 7 bases short and J 2 bases short, with 11 bases between. This CDR3 has 14 residues. Germline V gene data show CDR1 as MNHNS and CDR2 as SASEGT.

This clonotype was seen ten or more times. The chain is built from TRBV30 and TRBJ2-1; maybe TRBD1 (5 bases). The V end lost 3 bases, the J end lost 7 bases, and 16 bases lay between the germline ends. CDR3 length: 14 residues. CDR1 and CDR2 (germline): GTSNPN, SVGIG (reference sequence). The CDR3 loop reads CAWSWGLKGNEQFF. The CDR3 DNA reads as TGTGCCTGGAGCTGGGGCCTTAAAGGGAATGAGCAGTTCTTC.

The V call is TRBV27, the J call TRBJ2-7, with D hard to call. The CDR3 totals 15 residues. V was trimmed by 7 bases and J by 0 bases, leaving 16 bases between them. Germline V lookup: CDR1 MNHEY, CDR2 SMNVEV (reference sequence). CDR3 bases: TGTGCCAGCAACAAGGAAAGACGTTCCTCCTACGAGCAGTACTTC. Its translation is CASNKERRSSYEQYF.

This clonotype was counted many times. The J gene is TRBJ1-1, the V gene TRBV12-3 or TRBV12-4, with D perhaps matching TRBD1 (6 bases). The CDR3 length is 16 residues. V was shortened by 6 bases and J by 3 bases, with 20 bases between the two germline ends. The CDR3 bases are TGTGCCAGCAGAGTAAGGGGGGGGGGGGGCCACACTGAAGCTTTCTTT. Translating it yields CASRVRGGGGHTEAFF.

This clonotype was counted between two and nine times. A much larger clone is a single base away; this may be a read error. The chain recombines TRBV18 with TRBJ2-3; the D gene is possibly TRBD2 (6 bases). The CDR3 runs 12 residues. The germline V gene has CDR1 KGHSH and CDR2 LQKENI. The CDR3 is CAISSARGGEYF. DNA for the CDR3: TGTGCCATCTCATCTGCTCGGGGCGGGGAGTATTTT.

J is TRBJ2-7 and V is TRBV10-2; 11 bases match TRBD2. The CDR3 sequence is 14 residues long. Germline V gene data show CDR1 as WSHSY and CDR2 as SAAADI. J was trimmed by 2 bases and V by 8 bases; bases with no gene match: 5. CDR3 coding DNA: TGCGCCAGCTCGGGACTAGCGGAACCCTACGAGCAGTACTTC. It specifies CASSGLAEPYEQYF.

This clonotype was counted at least ten times. This rearrangement joins TRBV28 to TRBJ1-1; 7 bases match TRBD1. V shed 4 bases, J shed 5 bases, and the junction held 4 bases outside the gene matches. The CDR3 contains 13 residues. Germline V lookup: CDR1 MDHEN, CDR2 SYDVKM. CDR3 residues: CASSYRGWTEAFF. The CDR3 DNA follows: TGTGCCAGCAGTTACAGGGGATGGACTGAAGCTTTCTTT.